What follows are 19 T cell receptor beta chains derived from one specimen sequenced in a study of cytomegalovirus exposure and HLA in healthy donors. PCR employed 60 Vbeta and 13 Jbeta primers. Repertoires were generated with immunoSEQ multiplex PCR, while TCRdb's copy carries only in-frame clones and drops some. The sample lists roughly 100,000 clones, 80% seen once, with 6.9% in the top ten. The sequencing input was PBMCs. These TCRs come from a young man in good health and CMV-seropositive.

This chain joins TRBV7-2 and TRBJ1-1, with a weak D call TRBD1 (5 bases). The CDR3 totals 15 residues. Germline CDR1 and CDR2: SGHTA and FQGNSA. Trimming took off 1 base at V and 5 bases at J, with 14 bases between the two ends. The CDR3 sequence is CASSLVTGEITEAFF. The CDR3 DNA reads TGTGCCAGCAGCTTAGTAACGGGGGAGATTACTGAAGCTTTCTTT.

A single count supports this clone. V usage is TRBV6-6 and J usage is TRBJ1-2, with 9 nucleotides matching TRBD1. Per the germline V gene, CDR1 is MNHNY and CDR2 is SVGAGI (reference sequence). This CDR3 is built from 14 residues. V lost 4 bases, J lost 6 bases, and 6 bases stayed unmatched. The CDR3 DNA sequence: TGTGCCAGCAGTTTAACAGGGGGCCTCAATGGCTACACCTTC. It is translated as CASSLTGGLNGYTF.

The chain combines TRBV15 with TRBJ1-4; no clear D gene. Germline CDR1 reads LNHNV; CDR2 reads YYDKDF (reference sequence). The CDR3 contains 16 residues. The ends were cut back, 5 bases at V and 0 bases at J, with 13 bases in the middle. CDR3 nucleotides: TGTGCCACCAGCTCCAAACCGAGAGCAACTAATGAAAAACTGTTTTTT. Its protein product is CATSSKPRATNEKLFF.

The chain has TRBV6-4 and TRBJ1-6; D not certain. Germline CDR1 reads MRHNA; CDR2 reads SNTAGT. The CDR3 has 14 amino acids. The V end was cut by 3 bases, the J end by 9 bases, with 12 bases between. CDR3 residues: CASSERSVASPLHF. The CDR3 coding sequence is TGTGCCAGCAGTGAGAGGAGCGTGGCTTCACCCCTCCACTTT.

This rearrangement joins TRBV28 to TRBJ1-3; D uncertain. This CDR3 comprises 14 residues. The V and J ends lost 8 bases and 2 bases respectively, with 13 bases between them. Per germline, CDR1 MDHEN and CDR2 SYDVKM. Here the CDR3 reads CASGSRSTGNTIYF. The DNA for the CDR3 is TGTGCCAGCGGGTCAAGGAGTACTGGAAACACCATATATTTT.

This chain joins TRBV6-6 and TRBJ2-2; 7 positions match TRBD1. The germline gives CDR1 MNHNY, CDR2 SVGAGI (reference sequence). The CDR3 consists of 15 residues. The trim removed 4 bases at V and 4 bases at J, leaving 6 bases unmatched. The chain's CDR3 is CASSLQGTTTGELFF. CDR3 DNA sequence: TGTGCCAGCAGTTTACAGGGGACGACCACCGGGGAGCTGTTTTTT.

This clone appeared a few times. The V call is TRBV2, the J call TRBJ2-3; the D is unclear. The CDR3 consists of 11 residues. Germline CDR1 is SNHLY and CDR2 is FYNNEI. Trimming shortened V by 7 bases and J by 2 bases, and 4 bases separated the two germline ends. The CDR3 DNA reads TGTGCCAGCACCTACACAGATACGCAGTATTTT. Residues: CASTYTDTQYF. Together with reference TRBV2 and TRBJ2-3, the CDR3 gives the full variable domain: EPEVTQTPSHQVTQMGQEVILRCVPISNHLYFYWYRQILGQKVEFLVSFYNNEISEKSEIFDDQFSVERPDGSNFTLKIRSTKLEDSAMYFCASTYTDTQYFGPGTRLTVL.

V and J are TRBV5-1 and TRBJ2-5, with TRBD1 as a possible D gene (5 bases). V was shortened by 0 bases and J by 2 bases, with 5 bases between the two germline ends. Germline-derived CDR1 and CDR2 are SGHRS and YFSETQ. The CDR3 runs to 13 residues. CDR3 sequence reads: CASSLGQQETQYF. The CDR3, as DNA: TGCGCCAGCAGCTTGGGACAGCAAGAGACCCAGTACTTC.

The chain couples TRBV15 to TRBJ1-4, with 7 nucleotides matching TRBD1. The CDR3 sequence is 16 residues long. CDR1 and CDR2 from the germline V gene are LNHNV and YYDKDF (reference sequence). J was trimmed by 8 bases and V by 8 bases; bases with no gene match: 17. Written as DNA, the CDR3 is TGTGCCACCGGCAACGGCGGAGGCAGGGGGAGCGAAAAACTGTTTTTT. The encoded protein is CATGNGGGRGSEKLFF.

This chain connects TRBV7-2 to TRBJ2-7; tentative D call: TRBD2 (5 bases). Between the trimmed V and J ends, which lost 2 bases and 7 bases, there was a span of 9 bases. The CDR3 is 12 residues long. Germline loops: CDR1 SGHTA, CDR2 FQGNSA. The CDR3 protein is CASSLPGGEQYF. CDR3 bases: TGTGCCAGCAGCTTACCAGGCGGGGAGCAGTACTTC.

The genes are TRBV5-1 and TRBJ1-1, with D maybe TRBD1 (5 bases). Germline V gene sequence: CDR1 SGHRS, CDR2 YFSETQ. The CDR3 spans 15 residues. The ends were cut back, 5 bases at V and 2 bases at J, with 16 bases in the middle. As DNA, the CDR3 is TGCGCCAGCAGTCTCGGGGGGACGGGCAACACTGAAGCTTTCTTT. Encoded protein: CASSLGGTGNTEAFF.

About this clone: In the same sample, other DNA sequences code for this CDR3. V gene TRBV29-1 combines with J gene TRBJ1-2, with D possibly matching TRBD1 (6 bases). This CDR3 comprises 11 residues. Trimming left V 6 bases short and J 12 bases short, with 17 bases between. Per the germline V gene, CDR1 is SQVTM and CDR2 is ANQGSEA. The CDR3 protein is CSVLVEQGDTF. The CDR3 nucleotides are TGCAGCGTCCTAGTGGAACAGGGTGACACCTTC.

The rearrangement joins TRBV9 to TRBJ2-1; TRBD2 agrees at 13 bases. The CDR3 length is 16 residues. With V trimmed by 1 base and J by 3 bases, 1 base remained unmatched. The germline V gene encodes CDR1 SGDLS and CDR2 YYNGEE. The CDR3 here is CASSVTSGGGYNEQFF. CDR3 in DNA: TGTGCCAGCAGCGTAACTAGCGGGGGGGGCTACAATGAGCAGTTCTTC.

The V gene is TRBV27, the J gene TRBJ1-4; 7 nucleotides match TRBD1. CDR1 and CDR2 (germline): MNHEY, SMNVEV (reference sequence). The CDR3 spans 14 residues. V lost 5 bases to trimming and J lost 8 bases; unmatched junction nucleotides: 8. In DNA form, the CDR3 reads TGTGCCAGCAGTAGAGGGGGCTTGGAAGAAAAACTGTTTTTT. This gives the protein CASSRGGLEEKLFF. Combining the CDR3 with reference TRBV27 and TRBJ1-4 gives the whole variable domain EAQVTQNPRYLITVTGKKLTVTCSQNMNHEYMSWYRQDPGLGLRQIYYSMNVEVTDKGDVPEGYKVSRKEKRNFPLILESPSPNQTSLYFCASSRGGLEEKLFFGSGTQLSVL.

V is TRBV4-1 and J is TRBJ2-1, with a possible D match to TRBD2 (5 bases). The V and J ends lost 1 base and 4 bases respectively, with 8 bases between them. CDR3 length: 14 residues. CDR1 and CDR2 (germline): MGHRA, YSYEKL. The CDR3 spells CASSQVGRYNEQFF. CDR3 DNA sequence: TGCGCCAGCAGCCAAGTAGGGAGATACAATGAGCAGTTCTTC.

The CDR3 region is CASSPGALTGGDSPLHF. The CDR3 bases are TGCGCCAGCAGCCCGGGGGCCCTGACAGGGGGCGATTCACCCCTCCACTTT. V and J are TRBV5-1 and TRBJ1-6; 10 nucleotides line up with TRBD1. This CDR3 is built from 17 residues. Unmatched junction bases numbered 12, after V lost 4 bases and J lost 8 bases. Germline loops: CDR1 SGHRS, CDR2 YFSETQ. Supplemented by reference TRBV5-1 and TRBJ1-6, the full variable domain reads KAGVTQTPRYLIKTRGQQVTLSCSPISGHRSVSWYQQTPGQGLQFLFEYFSETQRNKGNFPGRFSGRQFSNSRSEMNVSTLELGDSALYLCASSPGALTGGDSPLHFGNGTRLTVT.

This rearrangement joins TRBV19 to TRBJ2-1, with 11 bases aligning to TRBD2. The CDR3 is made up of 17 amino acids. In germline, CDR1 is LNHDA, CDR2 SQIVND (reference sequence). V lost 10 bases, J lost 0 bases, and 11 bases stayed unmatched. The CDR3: CATRRLAGGRSYNEQFF. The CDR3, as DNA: TGTGCCACCCGGAGGCTAGCGGGGGGACGCTCCTACAATGAGCAGTTCTTC.

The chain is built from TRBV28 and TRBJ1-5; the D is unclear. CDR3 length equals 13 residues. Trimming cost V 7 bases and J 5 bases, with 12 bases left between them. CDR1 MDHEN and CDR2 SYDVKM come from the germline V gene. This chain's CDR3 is CASTGGSYQPQHF. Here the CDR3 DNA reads TGTGCCAGCACCGGAGGGTCTTATCAGCCCCAGCATTTT. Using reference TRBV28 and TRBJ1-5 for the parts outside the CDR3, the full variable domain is DVKVTQSSRYLVKRTGEKVFLECVQDMDHENMFWYRQDPGLGLRLIYFSYDVKMKEKGDIPEGYSVSREKKERFSLILESASTNQTSMYLCASTGGSYQPQHFGDGTRLSIL.

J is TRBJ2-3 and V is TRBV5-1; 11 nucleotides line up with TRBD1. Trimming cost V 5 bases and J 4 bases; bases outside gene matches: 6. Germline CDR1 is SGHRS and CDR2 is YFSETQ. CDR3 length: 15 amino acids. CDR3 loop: CASREPGQGADTQYF. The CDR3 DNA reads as TGCGCCAGCAGAGAACCGGGACAGGGGGCAGATACGCAGTATTTT.